This TCR beta chain was retrieved from a study of shared clonotypes between healthy human individuals. Clones were read by immunoSEQ multiplex PCR, and TCRdb kept only the in-frame ones, dropping some. Among about 2.3 million clones, over 85% were seen once, and the ten largest hold under 0.45%. About this clone itself: Antigen: not known.

Overall study results and limits: Estimated richness was generally greater in naive than memory subsets. Some clonotypes were shared by all four sorted-subset donors, while others were not shared. The non-shared ones had lower generation probabilities than the shared ones.

The specimen was naive CD4+ T cells from PBMCs. Subset given: CD45RA+ positively selected. The source is a man younger than 35 in good health. Some clones in this sample may be carry-over from other donors' samples.

CDR3 coding DNA: TGTGCCAGCAGCCCAGAGGGGCGGGGCTATGGCTACACCTTC. Translating it yields CASSPEGRGYGYTF. The chain links TRBV7-9 to TRBJ1-2, with a weak D call TRBD1 (5 bases). The V gene's germline CDR1 is SEHNR and CDR2 FQNEAQ (reference sequence). The CDR3 covers 14 residues. V shed 5 bases and J shed 4 bases, with 14 bases lying between them. Looking up the rest from reference TRBV7-9 and TRBJ1-2 gives the full variable domain: DTGVSQNPRHKITKRGQNVTFRCDPISEHNRLYWYRQTLGQGPEFLTYFQNEAQLEKSRLLSDRFSAERPKGSFSTLEIQRTEQGDSAMYLCASSPEGRGYGYTFGSGTRLTVV.